This entry features one T cell receptor beta chain sequence. This specimen belongs to a study of OX40 agonist ivuxolimab in advanced cancers. Germline V gene data show CDR1 as SGHTA and CDR2 as FQGNSA. J lost 1 base, V lost 6 bases, and 7 bases had no gene match. The CDR3 is made up of 15 amino acids. Data came from immunoSEQ multiplex PCR; TCRdb stores just in-frame clones and leaves some out. The sample carries roughly 62,000 clones, 80% to 90% recorded once. The source is an adult with an advanced solid tumor such as melanoma, head and neck, liver or kidney cancer. The V call is TRBV7-2, the J call TRBJ2-7, with 9 bases fitting TRBD1. Material: CD4+ or CD8+ T cells sorted from blood, obtained in a trial of the OX40 agonist ivuxolimab. The CDR3 bases are TGTGCCAGCAGGGATATCGGGACAGGGTCCTACGAGCAGTACTTC. Amino acid sequence: CASRDIGTGSYEQYF.